This T cell receptor (beta chain) was found in a study of shared clonotypes between healthy human individuals. As for the study in general: Researchers assigned three CD4 naive, three CD4 memory, two CD8 naive and one CD8 memory plate to each donor.

V was shortened by 4 bases and J by 8 bases, with 14 bases between the two germline ends. Germline V gene data show CDR1 as SGHTA and CDR2 as FQGTGA. The CDR3 length is 14 residues. For each subset, genomic DNA was distributed in equal portions over several immunoSEQ plates. Libraries were prepared by immunoSEQ multiplex PCR; TCRdb keeps only in-frame clonotypes and omits some of them. The data contain about 640,000 clones, 60% to 80% of them singletons. The healthy adult donors were HIV-negative and reported no recent acute infections or vaccinations. The clonotype comes from a woman under 40 in good health. The sequenced material came from memory CD4+ T cells sorted from blood. Subset described: CD45RA-negative fraction. The V call is TRBV7-3, the J call TRBJ2-2; D remains unclear. This chain's CDR3 is CASSSGDQAGELFF. The DNA for the CDR3 is TGTGCCAGCAGCTCTGGCGACCAGGCAGGGGAGCTGTTTTTT.